Each of the 2 T cell receptor beta chains below was sequenced from the same sample in a study of cytotoxic CD8 clonotypes in ibrutinib-treated CLL. Only in-frame clones appear in the TCRdb table, and some are missing; sequencing was by immunoSEQ multiplex PCR. This table has over 8,500 clones, about four fifths appearing once. Specimen: PBMCs, collected at disease progression, from a patient treated with ibrutinib. The source is a human donor with chronic lymphocytic leukemia.

In this sample, this clone turned up once. The CDR3 DNA reads as TGTGCCTGGAGTAGCTCTGGAAACACCATATATTTT. As protein: CAWSSSGNTIYF. The chain links TRBV30 to TRBJ1-3; no clear D gene. The CDR3 length is 12 residues. Trimming pared 2 bases from V and 0 bases from J, leaving 2 bases between. In germline, CDR1 is GTSNPN, CDR2 SVGIG (reference sequence). Full variable domain (outside the CDR3, taken from reference TRBV30 and TRBJ1-3): SQTIHQWPATLVQPVGSPLSLECTVEGTSNPNLYWYRQAAGRGLQLLFYSVGIGQISSEVPQNLSASRPQDRQFILSSKKLLLSDSGFYLCAWSSSGNTIYFGEGSWLTVV.

The V gene is TRBV27, the J gene TRBJ2-7; TRBD1 matches at 7 bases. Germline V gene sequence: CDR1 MNHEY, CDR2 SMNVEV (reference sequence). This CDR3 has 15 amino acids. V lost 3 bases and J lost 3; bases outside the gene matches: 8. CDR3 DNA sequence: TGTGCCAGCAGTTTTTCGACTACAGGGGTCTACGAGCAGTACTTC. This gives the protein CASSFSTTGVYEQYF.